This entry lists 26 T cell receptor beta chains sequenced from one sample in a study of T cells expressing NK-cell markers. TCRdb re-called the 5' RACE reads and shows each CDR3 protein once, DNA omitted. In total, the table holds some 440,000 distinct CDR3 sequences. Sample: blood T cells: a sorted CD56 or NKG2C T cell subset, CD4+ or CD8+ T cells, or bulk PBMC T cells (not recorded which). These receptors came from a woman aged 45-65 years in good health.

The chain uses TRBV12-3 or TRBV12-4 and TRBJ2-7; the TCRdb call, TRBD1, lacks DNA for checking. The length of the CDR3 is 14 residues. The CDR3 sequence: CASSPGHILDEQYF.

The chain uses TRBV12-3 or TRBV12-4 and TRBJ2-7. The CDR3 sequence is 14 residues long. CDR3 loop: CASSFFGELGEQYF.

The gene calls are TRBV2 and TRBJ1-1. The length of the CDR3 is 15 residues. Looked up from germline, CDR1 is SNHLY and CDR2 is FYNNEI. This chain's CDR3 is CASREGLEWNTEAFF.

The CDR3 sequence: CAISESESWQYF. The chain carries TRBV10-3 and TRBJ2-7. The length of the CDR3 is 12 residues. Germline-derived CDR1 and CDR2 are ENHRY and SYGVKD.

The chain joins TRBV7-9 to TRBJ1-1; with no DNA, the TCRdb D assignment of TRBD1 cannot be verified. Germline values: CDR1 SEHNR, CDR2 FQNEAQ (reference sequence). CDR3 length: 14 amino acids. CDR3 region: CASSLGQGADKAFF.

The chain has TRBV4-1 and TRBJ1-5; TCRdb lists TRBD1, though no DNA is available to test this call. Germline V CDR1 and CDR2: MGHRA, YSYEKL. The CDR3 loop spans 17 amino acids. The CDR3 loop is CASSHPGQGPLNQPQHF.

This sequence joins TRBV6-5 and TRBJ2-1; the TRBD2 assignment by TCRdb is unverifiable without DNA. The germline V gene encodes CDR1 MNHEY and CDR2 SVGAGI. CDR3 size: 15 residues. CDR3 residues: CASRRSGGTYNEQFF.

This sequence joins TRBV3-1 and TRBJ1-3; TCRdb picks TRBD1, but there is no DNA to check that call. CDR1 and CDR2 from the germline V gene are LGHDT and YNNKEL (reference sequence). The CDR3 contains 15 residues. The CDR3 here is CASSQVSGTAYTIYF.

The chain uses TRBV5-1 and TRBJ1-1. The CDR3 is 13 amino acids. Germline CDR1 reads SGHRS; CDR2 reads YFSETQ. This CDR3 is CASRVSTGTEAFF. Full variable domain (outside the CDR3, taken from reference TRBV5-1 and TRBJ1-1): KAGVTQTPRYLIKTRGQQVTLSCSPISGHRSVSWYQQTPGQGLQFLFEYFSETQRNKGNFPGRFSGRQFSNSRSEMNVSTLELGDSALYLCASRVSTGTEAFFGQGTRLTVV.

The chain has TRBV4-2 and TRBJ2-2; TCRdb designates TRBD2, a call that cannot be tested without DNA. Looked up from germline, CDR1 is LGHNA and CDR2 is YNFKEQ. There are 17 residues in the CDR3. The CDR3 spells CASSRDSGRLNTGELFF.

V usage is TRBV7-3 and J usage is TRBJ1-4. This CDR3 is built from 18 residues. The germline V gene encodes CDR1 SGHTA and CDR2 FQGTGA. CDR3 sequence: CASSLIAGVPSTNEKLFF.

The V call is TRBV7-3, the J call TRBJ2-7; without DNA, the TCRdb call of TRBD2 cannot be checked. Germline assignment: CDR1 SGHTA and CDR2 FQGTGA. The CDR3 loop spans 15 amino acids. CDR3 in amino acids: CASSLGLAGFYEQYF. The full variable domain, its missing parts supplied by reference TRBV7-3 and TRBJ2-7, is GAGVSQTPSNKVTEKGKYVELRCDPISGHTALYWYRQSLGQGPEFLIYFQGTGAADDSGLPNDRFFAVRPEGSVSTLKIQRTERGDSAVYLCASSLGLAGFYEQYFGPGTRLTVT.

This chain joins TRBV19 and TRBJ2-5; TCRdb designates TRBD2, a call that cannot be tested without DNA. Germline-derived CDR1 and CDR2 are LNHDA and SQIVND (reference sequence). CDR3 length: 14 amino acids. CDR3 in amino acids: CASSMSSGSGTQYF.

This CDR3 reads CASSGKGAYEKLFF. V gene TRBV9 combines with J gene TRBJ1-4; with no DNA, the TCRdb D assignment of TRBD1 cannot be verified. CDR1 and CDR2 (germline): SGDLS, YYNGEE. CDR3 size: 14 residues.

The rearrangement joins TRBV9 to TRBJ1-2; TCRdb gives TRBD1 as the D gene, but with no DNA this cannot be confirmed. The CDR3 loop spans 12 amino acids. Germline V gene lookup returns CDR1 SGDLS and CDR2 YYNGEE. The CDR3 is CASRTVAYGYTF.

The chain is built from TRBV5-5 and TRBJ2-5; lacking DNA, the TRBD2 call made by TCRdb goes unchecked. Per germline, CDR1 SGHKS and CDR2 YYEKEE (reference sequence). The CDR3 runs to 13 residues. The CDR3 protein is CASFLAGSETQYF.

The rearrangement uses TRBV5-1 and TRBJ1-6; TCRdb indicates TRBD1, and absent DNA this call remains unverified. The CDR3 loop spans 14 amino acids. CDR1 is SGHRS, CDR2 YFSETQ, per germline. CDR3 region: CASSRTGLDSPLHF.

The rearrangement uses TRBV6-1 and TRBJ1-4; the D call from TCRdb, TRBD1, cannot be confirmed without DNA. CDR3 length: 14 amino acids. The germline V gene encodes CDR1 MNHNS and CDR2 SASEGT. This CDR3 reads CASRDRGTNEKLFF.

This rearrangement joins TRBV27 to TRBJ1-2; checking the TCRdb D call of TRBD1 is not possible without DNA. The germline V gene has CDR1 MNHEY and CDR2 SMNVEV (reference sequence). This CDR3 is built from 15 residues. CDR3 region: CASSLSQVGGYGYTF.

V usage is TRBV24-1 and J usage is TRBJ2-2; TCRdb gives TRBD1 as the D gene, but with no DNA this cannot be confirmed. The CDR3 extends over 15 amino acids. Germline CDR1 reads KGHDR; CDR2 reads SFDVKD. The CDR3 sequence is CATSENRGITGELFF.

The chain carries TRBV29-1 and TRBJ2-1; the D call of TRBD2 rests on TCRdb alone, since no DNA is present to check it. Germline-derived CDR1 and CDR2 are SQVTM and ANQGSEA. The length of the CDR3 is 16 residues. CDR3 loop: CSVGVAGGPIHNEQFF.

This sequence joins TRBV27 and TRBJ2-7. Germline V lookup: CDR1 MNHEY, CDR2 SMNVEV (reference sequence). This CDR3 has 13 residues. The CDR3 sequence is CASSPRPDYEQYF.

The rearrangement joins TRBV6-1 to TRBJ2-1; checking the TCRdb D call of TRBD2 is not possible without DNA. The germline CDR1 and CDR2 sequences are MNHNS and SASEGT. CDR3 size: 14 residues. The CDR3: CASSEVLAGAGEFF.

The chain combines TRBV12-3 or TRBV12-4 with TRBJ2-3; checking the TCRdb D call of TRBD2 is not possible without DNA. This CDR3 has 17 residues. The CDR3 here is CASSLGPSGRPTDTQYF.

CDR3 amino acids: CASSPRLLGNDEQFF. The rearrangement joins TRBV18 to TRBJ2-1. CDR3 length equals 15 residues. Germline CDR1 and CDR2: KGHSH and LQKENI.

The J gene is TRBJ2-7, the V gene TRBV12-3 or TRBV12-4; TCRdb reports TRBD1, a call that lacks DNA to check it against. The CDR3 runs to 11 residues. The CDR3 loop reads CASSATGEQYF.